Shown below are 28 T cell receptor beta chains from a single sample sequenced in a study of cytomegalovirus exposure and HLA in healthy donors. 13 Jbeta primers and 60 Vbeta primers were used for the PCR. Libraries were prepared by immunoSEQ multiplex PCR; TCRdb keeps only in-frame clonotypes and omits some of them. This sample has approximately 150,000 clones, with 65% to 85% found just once. Sequenced sample: PBMCs. All receptors come from a woman aged 40 to 50 in good health and CMV-seropositive.

This chain uses TRBV11-2 with TRBJ1-1, with D possibly TRBD1 on 6 matching bases. The V end lost 6 bases, the J end lost 0 bases, and 11 bases lay between the germline ends. CDR3 length: 14 residues. Per germline, CDR1 SGHAT and CDR2 FQNNGV. The CDR3 loop is CASSFRGLNTEAFF. CDR3 nucleotides: TGTGCCAGCAGTTTCAGGGGTCTGAACACTGAAGCTTTCTTT.

The chain uses TRBV28 and TRBJ2-2; 8 bases agree with TRBD2. The trim removed 10 bases at V and 5 bases at J, leaving 12 bases unmatched. In germline, CDR1 is MDHEN, CDR2 SYDVKM. This CDR3 is built from 15 residues. In nucleotides, the CDR3 is TGTGCCACCCGACCGGGACTAGATCGTACCGGGGAGCTGTTTTTT. It is translated as CATRPGLDRTGELFF.

The chain joins TRBV5-6 to TRBJ2-1; D is unresolved. Trimming removed 4 bases from V and 7 bases from J, with 6 bases in between. CDR3 size: 11 residues. Germline V gene data show CDR1 as SGHDT and CDR2 as YYEEEE. Here the CDR3 reads CASSDLNEQFF. The CDR3 nucleotides read TGTGCCAGCAGCGACTTAAATGAGCAGTTCTTC. The variable domain in full, completed from reference TRBV5-6 and TRBJ2-1, reads DAGVTQSPTHLIKTRGQQVTLRCSPKSGHDTVSWYQQALGQGPQFIFQYYEEEERQRGNFPDRFSGHQFPNYSSELNVNALLLGDSALYLCASSDLNEQFFGPGTRLTVL.

V usage is TRBV6-1 and J usage is TRBJ1-1; 9 positions match TRBD1. With V trimmed by 6 bases and J by 2 bases, 7 bases remained unmatched. The germline V gene encodes CDR1 MNHNS and CDR2 SASEGT. CDR3 length: 15 residues. CDR3 coding DNA: TGTGCCAGCAGGTTACAGGGGGCGTCCAACACTGAAGCTTTCTTT. Protein: CASRLQGASNTEAFF.

As for this clone: Sequence at one end of the junction differs from germline and may be a read error. This chain connects TRBV2 to TRBJ2-5; the match to TRBD1 covers 8 bases. The CDR3 runs to 15 residues. CDR1 is SNHLY, CDR2 FYNNEI, per germline. CDR3: CASRVDRGNQEAQYF. CDR3 DNA sequence: TGTGCCAGCAGAGTAGACAGGGGAAACCAAGAGGCCCAGTACTTC. The entire variable domain, with the rest obtained from reference TRBV2 and TRBJ2-5, is as follows: EPEVTQTPSHQVTQMGQEVILRCVPISNHLYFYWYRQILGQKVEFLVSFYNNEISEKSEIFDDQFSVERPDGSNFTLKIRSTKLEDSAMYFCASRVDRGNQEAQYFGPGTRLLVL.

This clone was recorded a few times. J is TRBJ1-1 and V is TRBV6-5; no clear D gene. Germline V gene data show CDR1 as MNHEY and CDR2 as SVGAGI. V dropped 5 bases and J dropped 4 bases, with 17 bases sitting between them. This CDR3 region has 15 residues. The CDR3 sequence is CASSLNPGRTTEAFF. For the CDR3, the DNA is TGTGCCAGCAGTCTCAACCCCGGGAGAACCACTGAAGCTTTCTTT.

This chain links TRBV7-9 with TRBJ1-3; 7 bases agree with TRBD1. V lost 5 bases, J lost 6 bases, and 7 bases stayed unmatched. The CDR3 consists of 14 residues. CDR1 and CDR2 from the germline V gene are SEHNR and FQNEAQ (reference sequence). The CDR3 loop reads CASSPRDSPNTIYF. CDR3 nucleotide sequence: TGTGCCAGCAGCCCTCGGGACAGCCCAAACACCATATATTTT.

This rearrangement joins TRBV6-1 to TRBJ2-5; 9 bases map to TRBD1. The CDR3 extends over 13 amino acids. Unmatched junction bases numbered 0, after V lost 4 bases and J lost 3 bases. Per the germline V gene, CDR1 is MNHNS and CDR2 is SASEGT. This chain's CDR3 is CASSGTGEETQYF. The CDR3 DNA reads TGTGCCAGCAGTGGGACAGGGGAAGAGACCCAGTACTTC.

The chain combines TRBV7-9 with TRBJ2-3; no firm D call. Germline V gene sequence: CDR1 SEHNR, CDR2 FQNEAQ (reference sequence). This CDR3 region has 13 residues. V was clipped by 7 bases and J by 3 bases, with 11 bases between them. The CDR3 is CASIDRVTDTQYF. The CDR3 DNA reads TGTGCCAGCATCGACCGGGTAACAGATACGCAGTATTTT.

This chain joins TRBV4-2 and TRBJ1-4; TRBD1 matches at 7 bases. There are 14 residues in the CDR3. With V trimmed by 1 base and J by 7 bases, 3 bases remained unmatched. CDR1 is LGHNA, CDR2 YNFKEQ, per germline. The CDR3 DNA reads TGTGCCAGCAGCCAAGTACAGGGGACTGAAAAACTGTTTTTT. This translates into CASSQVQGTEKLFF.

This chain uses TRBV7-8 with TRBJ2-1; D not resolved. The CDR3 is 16 residues long. V dropped 2 bases and J dropped 6 bases, with 17 bases sitting between them. Germline values: CDR1 SGHVS, CDR2 FQNEAQ. This CDR3 reads CASSLKVLTVLNEQFF. The CDR3 DNA follows: TGTGCCAGCAGCTTAAAGGTGCTTACAGTTCTCAATGAGCAGTTCTTC.

The table lists this clone with a count of one. The genes are TRBV7-9 and TRBJ2-5; TRBD1 is a possible D gene (6 bases). The germline V and J ends were trimmed by 2 bases and 2 bases, with 12 bases remaining between them. The CDR3 loop spans 15 amino acids. In germline, CDR1 is SEHNR, CDR2 FQNEAQ (reference sequence). In nucleotides, the CDR3 is TGTGCCAGCAGCTTATCTCAGGGGATGCAAGAGACCCAGTACTTC. This gives the protein CASSLSQGMQETQYF.

This clone was found a few times. The gene calls are TRBV18 and TRBJ1-5, with D perhaps TRBD1 (5 bases). Germline values: CDR1 KGHSH, CDR2 LQKENI. Trimming pared 6 bases from V and 0 bases from J, leaving 15 bases between. CDR3 length: 16 residues. CDR3 nucleotide sequence: TGTGCCAGCTCCCAGGGTAGACCGTATAGCAATCAGCCCCAGCATTTT. Protein product: CASSQGRPYSNQPQHF.

V and J are TRBV6-5 and TRBJ2-1; 12 nucleotides agree with TRBD2. The CDR3 has 15 amino acids. V shed 4 bases and J 10 bases; nucleotides not matched to a gene: 8. Germline V gene data show CDR1 as MNHEY and CDR2 as SVGAGI. The CDR3 here is CASSSTSGSFQEQFF. CDR3 nucleotide sequence: TGTGCCAGCAGTTCGACTAGCGGGAGTTTCCAGGAGCAGTTCTTC.

The chain employs TRBV9 and TRBJ2-3, with 10 bases identical to TRBD2. CDR3 length: 16 residues. CDR1 and CDR2 from the germline V gene are SGDLS and YYNGEE. Unmatched junction bases numbered 7, after V lost 4 bases and J lost 2 bases. CDR3 amino acids: CASSLPLAGATDTQYF. The CDR3, as DNA: TGTGCCAGCAGCCTCCCCCTAGCGGGGGCCACAGATACGCAGTATTTT.

The V gene is TRBV30, the J gene TRBJ2-3; D may be TRBD1 (5 bases). V gave up 5 bases and J gave up 5 bases, with 17 bases separating them. Germline values: CDR1 GTSNPN, CDR2 SVGIG (reference sequence). The CDR3 consists of 14 residues. CDR3: CAWGSQGRRDTQYF. CDR3 DNA: TGTGCCTGGGGGTCTCAGGGCAGGAGAGATACGCAGTATTTT.

V is TRBV5-6 and J is TRBJ1-3; D ambiguous. The CDR3 is made up of 16 amino acids. V dropped 4 bases and J dropped 1 base, with 15 bases sitting between them. The germline V gene has CDR1 SGHDT and CDR2 YYEEEE. CDR3: CASSARVAQSGNTIYF. As DNA, the CDR3 is TGTGCCAGCAGCGCCCGGGTAGCGCAGTCTGGAAACACCATATATTTT.

The table lists this clone with a count of one. The V call is TRBV15, the J call TRBJ2-5, with unresolved D. This CDR3 contains 12 residues. The ends were cut back, 0 bases at V and 4 bases at J, with 3 bases in the middle. From germline, CDR1 is LNHNV and CDR2 YYDKDF (reference sequence). The CDR3 coding sequence is TGTGCCACCAGCAGAGATCGAGAGACCCAGTACTTC. As protein: CATSRDRETQYF. The variable domain in full, with the rest retrieved from reference TRBV15 and TRBJ2-5, is DAMVIQNPRYQVTQFGKPVTLSCSQTLNHNVMYWYQQKSSQAPKLLFHYYDKDFNNEADTPDNFQSRRPNTSFCFLDIRSPGLGDTAMYLCATSRDRETQYFGPGTRLLVL.

Here the CDR3 DNA reads TGTGCCAGCAGCCTGAGGGACATACCCCTTTACGAGCAGTACTTC. This sequence encodes CASSLRDIPLYEQYF. V usage is TRBV7-2 and J usage is TRBJ2-7; a weak D match, TRBD1 (6 bases). Germline CDR1 and CDR2: SGHTA and FQGNSA. This CDR3 has 15 amino acids. Trimming took off 5 bases at V and 4 bases at J, with 18 bases between the two ends.

The chain joins TRBV7-3 to TRBJ2-1; 11 bases are a match to TRBD2. The CDR3 contains 15 residues. Trimming took 4 bases from V and 3 from J; bases not matched to a gene: 2. CDR1 and CDR2 (germline): SGHTA, FQGTGA. The DNA of the CDR3 is TGTGCCAGCAGCTCCACTAGCGGGAGCTACAATGAGCAGTTCTTC. It encodes CASSSTSGSYNEQFF.

V usage is TRBV28 and J usage is TRBJ2-1, with a weak D call TRBD1 (5 bases). Per germline, CDR1 MDHEN and CDR2 SYDVKM. CDR3 length: 16 residues. V dropped 11 bases and J dropped 6 bases, with 26 bases sitting between them. The CDR3 is CASFKLGVFIGNEQFF. The CDR3 DNA reads as TGTGCCTCCTTCAAGTTAGGGGTATTTATAGGCAATGAGCAGTTCTTC.

The V and J genes are TRBV28 and TRBJ2-5; TRBD2 matches 10 bases. Near its end, the DNA agrees better with TRBJ2-7, so the J call may be wrong. Germline assignment: CDR1 MDHEN and CDR2 SYDVKM. The CDR3 contains 14 residues. The CDR3 region has the DNA TGTGCCAGCCAATCTAGCGGGAGCCTAGGCGAGCAGTACTTC. Its protein is CASQSSGSLGEQYF.

V is TRBV30 and J is TRBJ1-6, with D unclear. Per the germline V gene, CDR1 is GTSNPN and CDR2 is SVGIG (reference sequence). The CDR3 is made up of 12 amino acids. V gave up 0 bases and J gave up 9 bases, with 6 bases separating them. The CDR3 loop is CAWSVIVSPLHF. In DNA, the CDR3 is TGTGCCTGGAGTGTAATAGTTTCACCCCTCCACTTT.

The V call is TRBV18, the J call TRBJ1-1; possible D gene TRBD1, 6 bases. Germline V gives CDR1 KGHSH, CDR2 LQKENI. The CDR3 covers 13 residues. V shed 3 bases and J shed 7 bases, with 12 bases lying between them. This CDR3 reads CASSPSEGVEAFF. DNA for the CDR3: TGTGCCAGCTCACCTAGCGAGGGGGTTGAAGCTTTCTTT.

This clone was observed a few times. The chain joins TRBV6-1 to TRBJ2-7, with TRBD1 identical over 7 bases. With V trimmed by 6 bases and J by 5 bases, 10 bases remained unmatched. CDR3 length: 14 amino acids. The V gene's germline CDR1 is MNHNS and CDR2 SASEGT. The CDR3 spells CASRLDRVVDEQYF. The DNA of the CDR3 is TGTGCCAGCAGACTCGACAGGGTGGTCGACGAGCAGTACTTC.

J is TRBJ2-5 and V is TRBV18, with 9 positions matching TRBD2. TRBJ2-7 matches the DNA end more closely, so the J call is doubtful. CDR1 is KGHSH, CDR2 LQKENI, per germline. This CDR3 contains 16 residues. CDR3 in amino acids: CASSPTGTSYKDEQYF. CDR3 nucleotides: TGTGCCAGCTCACCAACCGGGACTAGCTATAAGGACGAGCAGTACTTC.

The rearrangement links TRBV27 to TRBJ2-7; 9 nucleotides line up with TRBD1. Per germline, CDR1 MNHEY and CDR2 SMNVEV (reference sequence). V shed 5 bases and J 5 bases; nucleotides not matched to a gene: 10. This CDR3 is built from 15 residues. The CDR3 reads CASSGTGTGHHEQYF. CDR3 nucleotide sequence: TGTGCCAGCAGTGGTACCGGGACAGGGCACCACGAGCAGTACTTC.

This chain uses TRBV7-9 with TRBJ2-7; the D gene is possibly TRBD2 (6 bases). The ends were cut back, 6 bases at V and 7 bases at J, with 13 bases in the middle. The CDR3 loop spans 12 amino acids. Germline V gene lookup returns CDR1 SEHNR and CDR2 FQNEAQ (reference sequence). As DNA, the CDR3 is TGTGCCAGCAGGGGACTCACGGGTGAGCAGTACTTC. Encoded protein: CASRGLTGEQYF.